The clone carrying this TCR beta chain has a handful of counts. The sample is drawn from a study of cytomegalovirus exposure and HLA in healthy donors. CDR1 is MNHEY and CDR2 is SMNVEV in the germline V gene (reference sequence). This CDR3 comprises 14 residues. Trimming pared 7 bases from V and 10 bases from J, leaving 17 bases between. In the PCR, 60 Vbeta and 13 Jbeta primers were used. Sequenced by immunoSEQ multiplex PCR; TCRdb stores in-frame clones only, minus some. This sample has over 200,000 clones; 70% to 85% occur once, and the top ten carry roughly 2.5%. The receptor comes from a woman aged 60-70 years in good health and CMV-seropositive. Material: PBMCs. The chain couples TRBV27 to TRBJ1-6; weak D call: TRBD1 (5 bases). In DNA form, the CDR3 reads TGTGCCAGCACCCTAAGGCAGGGTTACTCACCCCTCCACTTT. Its protein is CASTLRQGYSPLHF.